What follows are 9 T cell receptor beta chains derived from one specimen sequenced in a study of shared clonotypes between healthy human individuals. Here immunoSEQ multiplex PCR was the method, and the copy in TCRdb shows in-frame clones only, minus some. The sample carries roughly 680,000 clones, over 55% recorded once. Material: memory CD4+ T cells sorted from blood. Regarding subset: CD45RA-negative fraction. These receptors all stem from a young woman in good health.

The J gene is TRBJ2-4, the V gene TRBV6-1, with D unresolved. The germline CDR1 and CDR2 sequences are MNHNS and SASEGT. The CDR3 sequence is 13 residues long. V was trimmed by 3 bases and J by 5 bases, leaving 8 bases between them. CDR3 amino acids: CASSDWPENIQYF. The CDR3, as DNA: TGTGCCAGCAGTGACTGGCCCGAAAACATTCAGTACTTC.

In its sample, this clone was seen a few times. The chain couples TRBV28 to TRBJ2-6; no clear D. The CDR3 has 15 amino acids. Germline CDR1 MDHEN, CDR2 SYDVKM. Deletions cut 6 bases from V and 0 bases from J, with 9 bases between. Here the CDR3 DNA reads TGTGCCAGCAGGAACTACCACTCTGGGGCCAACGTCCTGACTTTC. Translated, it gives CASRNYHSGANVLTF.

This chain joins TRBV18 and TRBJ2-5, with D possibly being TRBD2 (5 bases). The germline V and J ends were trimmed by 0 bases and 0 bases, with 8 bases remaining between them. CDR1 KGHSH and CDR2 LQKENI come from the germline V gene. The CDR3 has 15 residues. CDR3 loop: CASSPPSADQETQYF. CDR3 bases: TGTGCCAGCTCACCACCGTCAGCGGACCAAGAGACCCAGTACTTC.

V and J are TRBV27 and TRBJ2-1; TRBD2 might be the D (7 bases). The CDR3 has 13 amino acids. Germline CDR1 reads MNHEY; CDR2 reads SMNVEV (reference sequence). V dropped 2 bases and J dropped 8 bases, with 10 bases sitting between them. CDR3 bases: TGTGCCAGCAGTTTAAGGGGGGGCTATGAGCAGTTCTTC. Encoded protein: CASSLRGGYEQFF.

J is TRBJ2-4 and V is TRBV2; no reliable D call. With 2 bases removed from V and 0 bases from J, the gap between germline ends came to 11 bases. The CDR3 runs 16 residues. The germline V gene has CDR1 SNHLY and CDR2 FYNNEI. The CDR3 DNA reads TGTGCCAGCAGTGAAACCTTCATAATAGCCAAAAACATTCAGTACTTC. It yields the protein CASSETFIIAKNIQYF.

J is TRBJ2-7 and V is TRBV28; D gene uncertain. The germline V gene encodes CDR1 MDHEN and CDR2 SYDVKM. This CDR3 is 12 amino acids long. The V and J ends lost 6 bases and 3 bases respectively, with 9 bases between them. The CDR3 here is CASSRYDYEQYF. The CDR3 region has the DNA TGTGCCAGCAGCCGCTACGACTACGAGCAGTACTTC.

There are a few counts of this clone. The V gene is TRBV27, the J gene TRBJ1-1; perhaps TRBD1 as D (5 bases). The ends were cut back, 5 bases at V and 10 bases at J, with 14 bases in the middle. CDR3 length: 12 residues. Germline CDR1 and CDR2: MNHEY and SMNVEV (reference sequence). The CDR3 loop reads CASSKQGLGAFF. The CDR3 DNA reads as TGTGCCAGCAGTAAGCAGGGTTTGGGAGCTTTCTTT.

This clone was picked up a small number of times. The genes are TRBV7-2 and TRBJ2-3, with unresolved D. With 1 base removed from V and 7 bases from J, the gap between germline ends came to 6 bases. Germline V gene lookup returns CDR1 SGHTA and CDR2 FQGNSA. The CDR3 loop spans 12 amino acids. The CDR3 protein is CASSLERNTQYF. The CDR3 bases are TGTGCCAGCAGCTTAGAACGAAATACGCAGTATTTT.

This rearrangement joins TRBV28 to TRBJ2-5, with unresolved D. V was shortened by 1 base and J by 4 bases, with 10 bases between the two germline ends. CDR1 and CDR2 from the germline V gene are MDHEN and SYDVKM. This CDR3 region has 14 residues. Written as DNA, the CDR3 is TGTGCCAGCAGTTTATCCGGACCTACAGAGACCCAGTACTTC. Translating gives CASSLSGPTETQYF.